The 8 T cell receptor beta chains below come from one sample, sequenced in a study of blood T cell repertoires in COVID-19. The protocol was immunoSEQ multiplex PCR, while the TCRdb copy is restricted to in-frame clones and leaves out a portion. The profile shows fewer than 300,000 clones, 90% of them singletons. Sequenced input: PBMCs or T cells enriched from blood (not recorded which). All receptors derive from a woman aged 30 to 39 who had recovered from COVID-19.

This chain uses TRBV14 with TRBJ1-1, with 7 bases identical to TRBD1. The germline gives CDR1 SGHDN, CDR2 FVKESK. V gave up 4 bases and J gave up 6 bases; unmatched junction bases: 5. The CDR3 contains 13 residues. DNA for the CDR3: TGTGCCAGCAGCCCCCGGACAGGTTCTGAAGCTTTCTTT. It yields the protein CASSPRTGSEAFF.

In DNA form, the CDR3 reads TGCGCCAGCAGCCAAGGGGACAGGGGCACCGGGGAGCTGTTTTTT. Residues: CASSQGDRGTGELFF. V gene TRBV4-1 combines with J gene TRBJ2-2; 10 positions agree with TRBD1. The trim removed 1 base at V and 4 bases at J, leaving 0 bases unmatched. The germline V gene encodes CDR1 MGHRA and CDR2 YSYEKL. CDR3 length equals 15 residues.

This rearrangement joins TRBV12-5 to TRBJ2-2, with D possibly matching TRBD1 (6 bases). The CDR3 has 13 amino acids. V lost 0 bases and J 7 bases, leaving 6 bases between the germline ends. The germline CDR1 and CDR2 sequences are LGHNT and FRNRAP. CDR3 loop: CASGLVQGGELFF. The DNA of the CDR3 is TGTGCTAGTGGTTTGGTACAGGGCGGGGAGCTGTTTTTT.

V and J are TRBV28 and TRBJ1-2; D is possibly TRBD1 (5 bases). In germline, CDR1 is MDHEN, CDR2 SYDVKM. V gave up 7 bases and J gave up 5 bases, with 11 bases separating them. The CDR3 sequence is 12 residues long. The CDR3 protein is CASTGDRYGYTF. DNA of the CDR3: TGTGCCAGCACGGGGGATCGGTATGGCTACACCTTC.

The chain links TRBV4-1 to TRBJ2-6, with D uncertain. CDR1 is MGHRA and CDR2 is YSYEKL in the germline V gene. The CDR3 contains 15 residues. V gave up 3 bases and J gave up 0 bases, with 6 bases separating them. CDR3 nucleotides: TGCGCCAGCAGCCAGGAGTACTCTGGGGCCAACGTCCTGACTTTC. This codes for CASSQEYSGANVLTF.

This chain uses TRBV28 with TRBJ2-5; 7 bases align to TRBD2. The CDR3 sequence is 19 residues long. Germline lookup yields CDR1 MDHEN and CDR2 SYDVKM. Trimming cost V 3 bases and J 3 bases; bases outside gene matches: 19. As DNA, the CDR3 is TGTGCCAGCAGTTTGGCCCTCCCGTGGTCTAGCGGCTTCGAAGAGACCCAGTACTTC. It translates to CASSLALPWSSGFEETQYF.

The rearrangement links TRBV3-1 (or the pseudogene TRBV3-2) to TRBJ1-1; D remains ambiguous. V lost 4 bases to trimming and J lost 6 bases, with 18 bases between them. The length of the CDR3 is 15 residues. In germline, CDR1 is LGHDT, CDR2 YNNKEL (reference sequence). The CDR3 loop is CASSPTGVEGAEAFF. In DNA, the CDR3 is TGTGCCAGCAGCCCAACCGGGGTCGAAGGCGCTGAAGCTTTCTTT.

This clone came up once. The chain carries TRBV18 and TRBJ2-1; TRBD1 aligns across 7 bases. Losses at the gene ends were 0 bases for V and 6 bases for J; bases not matched to a gene: 5. The CDR3 loop spans 15 amino acids. CDR1 and CDR2 (germline): KGHSH, LQKENI. The CDR3 bases are TGTGCCAGCTCACCACCGACAGGGTCGGGCAATGAGCAGTTCTTC. Its protein is CASSPPTGSGNEQFF.